The 17 T cell receptor beta chains in this list originate from one sample, sequenced in a study of cytomegalovirus exposure and HLA in healthy donors (dated by TCRdb to about 2017). Libraries came from the immunoSEQ multiplex PCR assay. For the multiplex PCR, a mixture combining 60 forward primers for TCR Vbeta segments and 13 reverse primers for TCR Jbeta segments was used. Not all clones reach the TCRdb copy of this immuneACCESS table, which keeps in-frame sequences only. Checked studies attribute under half of the gap to unresolved V genes and leave the rest unexplained. In this sample the table shows over 150,000 clones, about 85% of which occur a single time. The top ten hold roughly 7.1% of the sample. Sequenced sample: PBMCs. These receptors were taken from a man aged 30 to 39 in good health and CMV-seropositive.

The gene calls are TRBV19 and TRBJ1-2; TRBD1 might be the D (6 bases). The germline gives CDR1 LNHDA, CDR2 SQIVND (reference sequence). CDR3 length: 13 amino acids. Trimming shortened V by 8 bases and J by 4 bases, and 14 bases separated the two germline ends. The CDR3 region has the DNA TGTGCCAGTGACTTAGGGGGAAGCTATGGCTACACCTTC. Translating it yields CASDLGGSYGYTF.

The chain employs TRBV19 and TRBJ2-7, with 10 bases aligning to TRBD1. With V trimmed by 5 bases and J by 2 bases, 6 bases remained unmatched. The germline gives CDR1 LNHDA, CDR2 SQIVND (reference sequence). CDR3 length: 15 residues. For the CDR3, the DNA is TGTGCCAGTAGTCTCCCCGGACAGGGGGCCTACGAGCAGTACTTC. It encodes CASSLPGQGAYEQYF.

This chain uses TRBV6-1 with TRBJ2-1, with 8 bases identical to TRBD2. The CDR3 is 15 residues long. Trimming cost V 6 bases and J 6 bases; bases outside gene matches: 10. Germline CDR1 MNHNS, CDR2 SASEGT. The CDR3: CASRLEGLVANEQFF. Here the CDR3 DNA reads TGTGCCAGCAGGCTAGAGGGACTAGTGGCCAATGAGCAGTTCTTC.

This clone was observed a few times. Here the CDR3 reads CASSLRGQGNNQPQHF. The CDR3 DNA follows: TGCGCCAGCAGCTTGAGGGGACAGGGAAACAATCAGCCCCAGCATTTT. The chain uses TRBV5-1 and TRBJ1-5; 9 bases match TRBD1. The CDR3 loop spans 16 amino acids. The V and J ends lost 1 base and 3 bases, in that order; junction bases with no gene match: 5. Per germline, CDR1 SGHRS and CDR2 YFSETQ.

The rearrangement uses TRBV4-3 and TRBJ2-2, with 8 bases identical to TRBD1. Germline-derived CDR1 and CDR2 are LGHNA and YSLEER. The J segment lost 0 bases and the V segment lost 0 bases, leaving 3 bases of the junction unmatched. This CDR3 region has 17 residues. CDR3 DNA: TGCGCCAGCAGCCAAGAAACAGGGGGATCGAACACCGGGGAGCTGTTTTTT. Translation gives CASSQETGGSNTGELFF.

The chain combines TRBV5-4 with TRBJ2-1, with 8 nucleotides matching TRBD2. V lost 4 bases and J lost 7; bases outside the gene matches: 13. Germline V gene data show CDR1 as SGHNT and CDR2 as YYREEE (reference sequence). The CDR3 extends over 16 amino acids. The CDR3 bases are TGTGCCAGCAGCCGACGGCTCGCGGGGGGTGGGAATGAGCAGTTCTTC. Translation: CASSRRLAGGGNEQFF.

This chain connects TRBV7-9 to TRBJ2-2; 8 bases map to TRBD2. The CDR3 has 14 amino acids. V lost 5 bases, J lost 6 bases, and 5 bases stayed unmatched. Germline V gene data show CDR1 as SEHNR and CDR2 as FQNEAQ (reference sequence). The CDR3 sequence is CASSLLSGAGELFF. In nucleotides, the CDR3 is TGTGCCAGCAGCCTACTTAGCGGGGCCGGGGAGCTGTTTTTT.

The chain recombines TRBV30 with TRBJ2-7; 8 nucleotides agree with TRBD1. The germline CDR1 and CDR2 sequences are GTSNPN and SVGIG (reference sequence). The junction had 3 bases not matched to a gene; V was cut back by 1 base and J by 1 base. This CDR3 has 14 residues. The CDR3 protein is CAWSGGTGSYEQYF. In DNA form, the CDR3 reads TGTGCCTGGAGTGGCGGGACAGGATCCTACGAGCAGTACTTC.

The chain couples TRBV6-5 to TRBJ1-5; D call uncertain. V lost 10 bases to trimming and J lost 0 bases, with 13 bases between them. This CDR3 comprises 14 residues. CDR1 and CDR2 (germline): MNHEY, SVGAGI. CDR3 sequence reads: CATSNADSNQPQHF. The CDR3 coding sequence is TGTGCCACCTCAAACGCAGATAGCAATCAGCCCCAGCATTTT.

The chain employs TRBV28 and TRBJ2-2; 10 nucleotides line up with TRBD2. Germline V gene lookup returns CDR1 MDHEN and CDR2 SYDVKM. The CDR3 spans 15 residues. Trimming cost V 6 bases and J 1 base; bases outside gene matches: 2. The CDR3 DNA is TGTGCCAGCAGCTGGACTAGCGGGAACACCGGGGAGCTGTTTTTT. Translation: CASSWTSGNTGELFF.

This clone appeared a few times. The rearrangement joins TRBV9 to TRBJ2-3; 8 nucleotides line up with TRBD2. The CDR3 is made up of 14 amino acids. Trimming at V came to 0 bases and at J to 3 bases, leaving 0 bases not matched to a gene. Germline CDR1 SGDLS, CDR2 YYNGEE. Here the CDR3 DNA reads TGTGCCAGCAGCGTAGTAGCGGGAACAGATACGCAGTATTTT. Protein sequence: CASSVVAGTDTQYF.

This clone was seen a handful of times. V gene TRBV11-2 combines with J gene TRBJ2-5, with D maybe TRBD2 (5 bases). CDR3 length: 15 residues. Trimming left V 4 bases short and J 4 bases short, with 16 bases between. CDR1 SGHAT and CDR2 FQNNGV come from the germline V gene. The CDR3 protein is CASSSLWRAVETQYF. The CDR3 DNA follows: TGTGCCAGCAGCTCTCTTTGGCGGGCTGTAGAGACCCAGTACTTC.

This clone was detected a few times. The rearrangement joins TRBV6-6 to TRBJ2-1, with D tentatively TRBD2 (5 bases). Germline CDR1 and CDR2: MNHNY and SVGAGI (reference sequence). V gave up 2 bases and J gave up 9 bases, with 17 bases separating them. The CDR3 sequence is 15 residues long. The CDR3 sequence is CASSYVAGARGEQFF. CDR3 DNA: TGTGCCAGCAGTTACGTCGCAGGAGCCCGGGGTGAGCAGTTCTTC.

This clone was observed once. The chain recombines TRBV29-1 with TRBJ2-5, with TRBD1 matching 9 bases. The J segment lost 5 bases and the V segment lost 8 bases, leaving 12 bases of the junction unmatched. The length of the CDR3 is 14 residues. CDR1 and CDR2 (germline): SQVTM, ANQGSEA. The CDR3 DNA reads TGCAGCTCCAAGGGACAGGGATTTGAGGAGACCCAGTACTTC. Protein: CSSKGQGFEETQYF.

This chain connects TRBV6-1 to TRBJ1-6; the D is unclear. CDR1 and CDR2 (germline): MNHNS, SASEGT. The CDR3 covers 14 residues. Trimming stripped 1 base from V and 10 bases from J, with 11 bases between. Written as DNA, the CDR3 is TGTGCCAGCAGTGAAGTGGTACCTAGATCACCCCTCCACTTT. It translates to CASSEVVPRSPLHF.

This clone was seen once. V is TRBV7-2 and J is TRBJ2-7; D unresolved. CDR3 size: 13 residues. With 0 bases removed from V and 2 bases from J, the gap between germline ends came to 5 bases. Germline V CDR1 and CDR2: SGHTA, FQGNSA. The CDR3 coding sequence is TGTGCCAGCAGCTTAGCGTCAGCCTACGAGCAGTACTTC. Amino acid sequence: CASSLASAYEQYF.

This chain joins TRBV19 and TRBJ2-1; 7 nucleotides match TRBD2. The CDR3 spans 15 residues. The germline V gene encodes CDR1 LNHDA and CDR2 SQIVND (reference sequence). V shed 7 bases and J 5 bases; nucleotides not matched to a gene: 11. CDR3 region: CASINNPGLHNEQFF. The CDR3, as DNA: TGTGCCAGTATTAATAATCCGGGACTACACAATGAGCAGTTCTTC.